This T cell receptor beta chain is drawn from a study of T cells in tumors after PD-1 blockade. Looking at the study overall: Patients received pembrolizumab 200 mg every 3 weeks or cemiplimab 350 mg every 2 weeks. During anti-PD-1 treatment, some patients continued daily vismodegib 150 mg. Peripheral blood samples averaged around 40,000 unique clonotypes and more than 90,000 templates.

Measured with immunoSEQ multiplex PCR; TCRdb has only the in-frame clones, and not every one. The sample holds 55,000 to 70,000 clones, over 75% seen once. Notes on the study in general: Some novel exhausted tumor clones appeared in pre-treatment blood, suggesting peripheral recruitment.

Germline loops: CDR1 MNHEY, CDR2 SVGAGI. This CDR3 has 14 amino acids. Trimming cost V 0 bases and J 7 bases, with 10 bases left between them. For this clone: Its antigen is undetermined.

The sequence was obtained from a human donor with basal cell carcinoma. The sequencing here drew on PBMCs, taken before anti-PD-1 treatment. This chain connects TRBV6-5 to TRBJ1-5; D remains unclear. CDR3 bases: TGTGCCAGCAGTTACTCGTGGAGAGGCCAGCCCCAGCATTTT. Protein: CASSYSWRGQPQHF.